These 18 T cell receptor beta chains came from one sample sequenced in a study of cytomegalovirus exposure and HLA in healthy donors. PCR used 60 Vbeta primers and 13 Jbeta primers. Profiled with immunoSEQ multiplex PCR; TCRdb holds only in-frame clones, not every one. The sample lists roughly 66,000 clones, over 60% seen once, with approximately 3% in the top ten. Sequences were obtained from PBMCs. The receptor set was obtained from a woman between 45 and 65 years old in good health and CMV-seronegative.

This clone was observed a handful of times. V gene TRBV15 combines with J gene TRBJ2-3; D is ambiguous. Germline V gives CDR1 LNHNV, CDR2 YYDKDF (reference sequence). The CDR3 covers 12 residues. V dropped 5 bases and J dropped 3 bases, with 6 bases sitting between them. The CDR3 loop reads CATSLQTDTQYF. The CDR3 DNA follows: TGTGCCACCAGCTTGCAGACAGATACGCAGTATTTT.

The genes are TRBV5-6 and TRBJ1-1; D perhaps matches TRBD1 (5 bases). In germline, CDR1 is SGHDT, CDR2 YYEEEE. CDR3 length: 14 amino acids. V was trimmed by 3 bases and J by 5 bases, leaving 14 bases between them. CDR3 DNA sequence: TGTGCCAGCAGCTCCCGGGACTTTCAGACTGAAGCTTTCTTT. Encoded protein: CASSSRDFQTEAFF.

In DNA form, the CDR3 reads TGTGCCATCAGTGAGTCGATGGGGGGGAGGGGTGAGCAGTTCTTC. This sequence encodes CAISESMGGRGEQFF. The chain carries TRBV10-3 and TRBJ2-1; TRBD2 matches at 7 bases. The CDR3 is made up of 15 amino acids. With 0 bases clipped from V and 9 bases from J, the junction kept 8 bases outside the gene matches. Germline V lookup: CDR1 ENHRY, CDR2 SYGVKD.

The CDR3 bases are TGTGCCAGCAGTTTGTTGCAGGGGGCCGAAATGAACACTGAAGCTTTCTTT. Amino acids: CASSLLQGAEMNTEAFF. V usage is TRBV6-9 and J usage is TRBJ1-1, with 8 bases identical to TRBD1. V gave up 4 bases and J gave up 0 bases; unmatched junction bases: 10. This CDR3 is built from 17 residues. The V gene's germline CDR1 is MNHGY and CDR2 SVAAGI.

This clone showed up just a few times. V is TRBV18 and J is TRBJ2-1; D gene unclear. V was shortened by 4 bases and J by 9 bases, with 19 bases between the two germline ends. This CDR3 has 15 residues. From germline, CDR1 is KGHSH and CDR2 LQKENI. In DNA, the CDR3 is TGTGCCAGCTCACGCTCCGGAACTAAAGGCGGTGAGCAGTTCTTC. Amino acid sequence: CASSRSGTKGGEQFF.

This clone showed up just a few times. The chain couples TRBV29-1 to TRBJ1-3; perhaps TRBD1 as D (5 bases). The germline V gene has CDR1 SQVTM and CDR2 ANQGSEA. This CDR3 region has 15 residues. V lost 5 bases and J 3 bases, leaving 17 bases between the germline ends. CDR3 region: CSVSEPDRNGNTIYF. The CDR3 nucleotides read TGCAGCGTTTCTGAACCCGACAGAAATGGAAACACCATATATTTT.

V is TRBV6-4 and J is TRBJ2-2; TRBD1 matches 9 bases. The J segment lost 4 bases and the V segment lost 6 bases, leaving 6 bases of the junction unmatched. The germline gives CDR1 MRHNA, CDR2 SNTAGT. There are 15 residues in the CDR3. DNA of the CDR3: TGTGCCAGCAGCCATACAGGGGGCGGCACCGGGGAGCTGTTTTTT. As protein: CASSHTGGGTGELFF.

J is TRBJ2-3 and V is TRBV2, with D possibly TRBD2 on 5 matching bases. Germline CDR1 is SNHLY and CDR2 is FYNNEI. This CDR3 contains 15 residues. Trimming removed 4 bases at V and 2 bases at J, with 13 bases between. Written as DNA, the CDR3 is TGTGCCAGCAGTGTCATTGGCGGGTACACAGATACGCAGTATTTT. Its protein product is CASSVIGGYTDTQYF.

V is TRBV6-5 and J is TRBJ1-4; TRBD1 agrees at 8 bases. CDR3 length: 15 amino acids. V shed 6 bases, J shed 5 bases, and the junction held 8 bases outside the gene matches. In germline, CDR1 is MNHEY, CDR2 SVGAGI. CDR3 amino acids: CASRRQGTPNEKLFF. The CDR3, as DNA: TGTGCCAGCAGGCGACAGGGGACACCGAATGAAAAACTGTTTTTT.

The chain recombines TRBV6-5 with TRBJ2-3, with a weak D call TRBD2 (7 bases). V was clipped by 4 bases and J by 0 bases, with 14 bases between them. The germline V gene encodes CDR1 MNHEY and CDR2 SVGAGI. This CDR3 has 16 amino acids. The CDR3 here is CASSLGGAGSTDTQYF. CDR3 bases: TGTGCCAGCAGTTTGGGGGGGGCGGGTAGCACAGATACGCAGTATTTT.

The chain joins TRBV5-4 to TRBJ1-5; the D is unclear. Trimming removed 0 bases at V and 0 bases at J, with 7 bases between. Germline loops: CDR1 SGHNT, CDR2 YYREEE (reference sequence). CDR3 length: 15 amino acids. Here the CDR3 DNA reads TGTGCCAGCAGCTTGGGAGGGAATAGCAATCAGCCCCAGCATTTT. As protein: CASSLGGNSNQPQHF.

V is TRBV6-6 and J is TRBJ2-7; no firm D call. The CDR3 has 13 residues. CDR1 MNHNY and CDR2 SVGAGI come from the germline V gene (reference sequence). Trimming removed 0 bases at V and 2 bases at J, with 5 bases between. This CDR3 reads CASSYSRPYEQYF. CDR3 coding DNA: TGTGCCAGCAGTTACTCGAGGCCCTACGAGCAGTACTTC.

V and J are TRBV5-1 and TRBJ1-2, with D maybe TRBD1 (5 bases). In germline, CDR1 is SGHRS, CDR2 YFSETQ. The CDR3 is 15 amino acids. V shed 2 bases and J shed 2 bases, with 13 bases lying between them. CDR3 nucleotide sequence: TGCGCCAGCAGCTTATCCGGGGGGGGGAACTATGGCTACACCTTC. Encoded protein: CASSLSGGGNYGYTF.

The V and J genes are TRBV5-5 and TRBJ2-5; tentatively, D is TRBD1 (7 bases). V was shortened by 5 bases and J by 4 bases, with 21 bases between the two germline ends. This CDR3 comprises 16 residues. The germline gives CDR1 SGHKS, CDR2 YYEKEE (reference sequence). The CDR3 DNA follows: TGTGCCAGCAGTCTGGGAATCGCGCAGGGGGGAGAGACCCAGTACTTC. Its protein is CASSLGIAQGGETQYF. Drawing the rest from reference TRBV5-5 and TRBJ2-5, the complete variable domain is DAGVTQSPTHLIKTRGQQVTLRCSPISGHKSVSWYQQVLGQGPQFIFQYYEKEERGRGNFPDRFSARQFPNYSSELNVNALLLGDSALYLCASSLGIAQGGETQYFGPGTRLLVL.

The V and J genes are TRBV6-5 and TRBJ1-4, with TRBD1 as a possible D gene (6 bases). Looked up from germline, CDR1 is MNHEY and CDR2 is SVGAGI. V was pared by 6 bases and J by 1 base, with 9 bases between. The length of the CDR3 is 14 residues. This CDR3 reads CASRKGGTNEKLFF. The CDR3 DNA reads as TGTGCCAGCAGGAAAGGGGGAACTAATGAAAAACTGTTTTTT.

The chain has TRBV7-9 and TRBJ2-1, with TRBD2 matching over 13 bases. This CDR3 spans 19 amino acids. V was clipped by 1 base and J by 2 bases; unmatched bases: 8. Germline loops: CDR1 SEHNR, CDR2 FQNEAQ (reference sequence). In nucleotides, the CDR3 is TGTGCCAGCAGCTTAGAGAAGCGGACTAGCGGGAGAACCTACAATGAGCAGTTCTTC. Its translation is CASSLEKRTSGRTYNEQFF. Based on the CDR3 plus reference TRBV7-9 and TRBJ2-1, the full variable domain is DTGVSQNPRHKITKRGQNVTFRCDPISEHNRLYWYRQTLGQGPEFLTYFQNEAQLEKSRLLSDRFSAERPKGSFSTLEIQRTEQGDSAMYLCASSLEKRTSGRTYNEQFFGPGTRLTVL.

The chain combines TRBV10-3 with TRBJ1-4; TRBD1 aligns across 10 bases. The germline CDR1 and CDR2 sequences are ENHRY and SYGVKD. The CDR3 runs 16 residues. The junction had 8 bases not matched to a gene; V was cut back by 2 bases and J by 8 bases. CDR3 in amino acids: CAISEGDRGSGEKLFF. The CDR3 DNA is TGTGCCATCAGTGAGGGGGACAGGGGATCAGGAGAAAAACTGTTTTTT.

The rearrangement links TRBV7-2 to TRBJ2-2; D unresolved. This CDR3 is built from 13 residues. CDR1 SGHTA and CDR2 FQGNSA come from the germline V gene. Between the trimmed V and J ends, which lost 5 bases and 6 bases, there was a span of 10 bases. This CDR3 reads CASSRVEPGELFF. The CDR3, as DNA: TGTGCCAGCAGCCGCGTCGAACCCGGGGAGCTGTTTTTT.